This TCR beta chain was recorded in a study of T-cell reconstitution after alpha-beta-depleted transplantation in children. Researchers prepared the TCRbeta library using unique molecular identifiers, the study reports. MiXCR, applied by TCRdb to the PCR reads, yields one record per CDR3 protein. The sample consists of hundreds of thousands of distinct CDR3 sequences, around 16% of them appearing once. Regarding this clonotype: Its antigen is currently unknown.

Study findings and constraints: From newly produced T cells came most of the T-cell counts and diversity one year after transplant. Several hundred expanded graft clones reportedly were the source of alpha-beta T cells about two months after transplant.

Germline assignment: CDR1 MGHDK and CDR2 SYGVNS. The CDR3 totals 13 residues. V was clipped by 7 bases and J by 8 bases; unmatched bases: 6. The source of this sequence is a male patient aged 2-15 years who had a stem cell transplant for acute lymphoblastic leukemia, so the T cells may come from the graft donor. The chain carries TRBV25-1 and TRBJ2-1; 9 bases agree with TRBD2. The material sequenced was PBMCs, mostly from graft donor cells, taken 360 days after TCRalphabeta/CD19-depleted stem cell transplant. The CDR3 loop reads CASIGGGADEQFF. The CDR3 DNA follows: TGTGCCAGCATTGGCGGGGGGGCGGATGAGCAGTTCTTC.